These T cell receptor beta chains were read from a single sample in a study of blood T cell repertoires in COVID-19. Some clones are missing from TCRdb's copy, which holds only in-frame ones; the method was immunoSEQ multiplex PCR. The table includes approximately 170,000 clones, over 75% detected once. The sequenced material came from peripheral blood. These receptors were taken from an older man with COVID-19, enrolled during active disease. Both conserved end residues are part of each CDR3. The D gene is left open where the match is weak. Size tells how often a clone was seen (once, few, many) or the class of an expanded clone, and some rows leave it out.

j_gene: TRBJ1-2
v_gene: TRBV19
d_gene: TRBD1
abundance: NA
CDR3nt: TGTGCCAGTAATGACAGGGGCCGTGGCTACACCTTC
CDR3aa: CASNDRGRGYTF

j_gene: TRBJ1-6
v_gene: TRBV5-6
d_gene: NA
abundance: NA
CDR3nt: TGTGCCAGCAGCTTGGGGGGCGCACCCAGGAGCTCCTATAATTCACCCCTCCACTTT
CDR3aa: CASSLGGAPRSSYNSPLHF

j_gene: TRBJ1-1
v_gene: TRBV3-1/TRBV3-2
d_gene: NA
abundance: NA
CDR3nt: TGTGCCAGCAGCCAAGATGTGGGGACAGAAGCTTTCTTT
CDR3aa: CASSQDVGTEAFF

j_gene: TRBJ1-4
v_gene: TRBV5-1
d_gene: TRBD1
abundance: NA
CDR3nt: TGCGCCAGCAGGCCCGGGACAGGGAATGAAAAACTGTTTTTT
CDR3aa: CASRPGTGNEKLFF

j_gene: TRBJ2-7
v_gene: TRBV5-4
d_gene: TRBD1
abundance: NA
CDR3nt: TGTGCCAGCAGCTCCGGGACAGGGGTATTCTACGAGCAGTACTTC
CDR3aa: CASSSGTGVFYEQYF

j_gene: TRBJ1-3
v_gene: TRBV23-1
d_gene: NA
abundance: NA
CDR3nt: TGCGCCAGCAGTCCAGGGAAATCTGGAAACACCATATATTTT
CDR3aa: CASSPGKSGNTIYF

j_gene: TRBJ2-5
v_gene: TRBV2
d_gene: TRBD1
abundance: once
CDR3nt: TGTGCCAGCAGTCTGACAGGGTTGGGGGAGACCCAGTACTTC
CDR3aa: CASSLTGLGETQYF

j_gene: TRBJ2-5
v_gene: TRBV23-1
d_gene: TRBD2
abundance: once
CDR3nt: TGCGCCAGCAGTCAACTAGCGGGGGGTCAAGAGACCCAGTACTTC
CDR3aa: CASSQLAGGQETQYF

j_gene: TRBJ2-5
v_gene: TRBV5-1
d_gene: NA
abundance: once
CDR3nt: TGCGCCAGCAGCTTGGGCACTCTCCAAGAGACCCAGTACTTC
CDR3aa: CASSLGTLQETQYF

j_gene: TRBJ1-2
v_gene: TRBV18
d_gene: TRBD1
abundance: NA
CDR3nt: TGTGCCAGCTCAGAGGGACAGAACTATGGCTACACCTTC
CDR3aa: CASSEGQNYGYTF

j_gene: TRBJ1-2
v_gene: TRBV7-2
d_gene: NA
abundance: NA
CDR3nt: TGTGCCAGCAGCTTAGACTCTGCAGGATCCGGCTATGGCTACACCTTC
CDR3aa: CASSLDSAGSGYGYTF